Listed below are T cell receptor beta chains from one sample, sequenced in a study of neurological immune-mediated disorders. TCRdb fed the 5' RACE reads into MiXCR, producing one record per CDR3 protein. The repertoire includes some 48,000 distinct CDR3 sequences, under 25% of them detected once, and 4% to 5.5% sits in the top ten. Sequences were obtained from PBMCs. The receptors stem from a man aged 55 to 70 with HTLV-1-associated myelopathy (HAM/TSP). Each CDR3 is given without its conserved first and last residue. Each record gives: J gene, V gene, CDR3 protein.

TRBJ1-1	TRBV6-2/TRBV6-3	ATGEGMNTEAF
TRBJ2-4	TRBV28	ASRDPAKNIHY
TRBJ2-7	TRBV7-2	ASSLSRYEQY
TRBJ1-2	TRBV6-5	ASSPSYTGVRGYT
TRBJ1-1	TRBV20-1	SAKYLMETEAF
TRBJ2-7	TRBV20-1	SAAGTGKYEQY
TRBJ2-1	TRBV5-1	ASSMAVYNEQF
TRBJ2-2	TRBV2	ASSEEAGVSGELF
TRBJ2-3	TRBV2	ASRAQSMGTDTQY
TRBJ2-1	TRBV9	ASRGGGQGDEQF
TRBJ1-3	TRBV18	ASSTARNTIY
TRBJ2-5	TRBV10-2	ASTSGRGTQY
TRBJ2-5	TRBV11-2	ASSKRSVPSVGETQY
TRBJ1-5	TRBV6-5	ASGDRDQPQH
TRBJ1-3	TRBV27	ASSSRQGGVITIY
TRBJ2-7	TRBV5-5	ASSSPGTGGWEQY
TRBJ2-7	TRBV7-2	ASSPVGVAYEQY
TRBJ2-5	TRBV29-1	SVEGRGETQY
TRBJ1-6	TRBV9	ASSVYPRDTINSPLH
TRBJ1-2	TRBV9	ASSVDGTRGLRAENYGYT
TRBJ2-7	TRBV25-1	ASSQPGTSKVHEQY
TRBJ2-7	TRBV6-5	ASSYHSRFRTASAEQY
TRBJ1-1	TRBV10-3	ATYRDRDTEAF
TRBJ2-2	TRBV6-2/TRBV6-3	ASIKTGGIGELF
TRBJ1-1	TRBV28	ASGGTLGSMNTEAF
TRBJ2-1	TRBV4-1	ASSQDAREGIAQF
TRBJ2-3	TRBV5-1	ASSHGDRGADTQY
TRBJ1-6	TRBV6-1	ASSTGDRNSPLH
TRBJ2-1	TRBV5-6	ASSFRTSNNDQF
TRBJ1-2	TRBV29-1	SVEERLGYT
TRBJ2-1	TRBV14	ASSSYSGGDSI
TRBJ2-1	TRBV18	ASSPAGWASSYNEQF
TRBJ2-5	TRBV5-1	ASSFLNSQETQY
TRBJ2-7	TRBV4-2	ASSPGQGEYEQY
TRBJ2-5	TRBV5-5	ASSPEGAPNQETQY
TRBJ1-4	TRBV7-6	ASSLVAGGREKLF
TRBJ2-2	TRBV5-1	ASSLELDPATGELF
TRBJ1-1	TRBV5-1	ASSPPGQMNTEAF
TRBJ2-5	TRBV5-1	ASSLDNSQETQY
TRBJ1-4	TRBV6-1	ASSECALNEKLF
TRBJ2-2	TRBV29-1	SVGLAANTGELF
TRBJ1-4	TRBV6-6	ASTEGAANEKLF
TRBJ2-1	TRBV3-1	ASSPHRTAPDNEQF
TRBJ1-1	TRBV18	ASSPGRLNTEAF
TRBJ2-1	TRBV20-1	STSPLTSGSSYNAQF
TRBJ2-2	TRBV2	ATERAAYANTGELF
TRBJ2-6	TRBV3-1	ASSPRTPWTAGANVLT
TRBJ2-5	TRBV7-6	ASSRSTGIQETQY
TRBJ1-2	TRBV5-1	ASSPEGTYGYT